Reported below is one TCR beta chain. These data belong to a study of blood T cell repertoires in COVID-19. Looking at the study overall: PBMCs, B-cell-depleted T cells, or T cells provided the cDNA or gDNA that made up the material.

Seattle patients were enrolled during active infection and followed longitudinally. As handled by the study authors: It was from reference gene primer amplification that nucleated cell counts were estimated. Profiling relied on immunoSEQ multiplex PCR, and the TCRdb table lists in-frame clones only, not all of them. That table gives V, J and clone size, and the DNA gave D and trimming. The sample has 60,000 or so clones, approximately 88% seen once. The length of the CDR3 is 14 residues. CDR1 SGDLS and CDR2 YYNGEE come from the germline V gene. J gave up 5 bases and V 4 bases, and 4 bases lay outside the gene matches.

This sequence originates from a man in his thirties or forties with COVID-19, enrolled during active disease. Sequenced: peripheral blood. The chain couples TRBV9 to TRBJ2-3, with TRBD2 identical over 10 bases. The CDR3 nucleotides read TGTGCCAGCAGCTCCCGGACTAGCGGAGATACGCAGTATTTT. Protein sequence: CASSSRTSGDTQYF.